The TCR beta chain described here comes from a study of graft-versus-host responses after intestinal transplantation. The study, taken as a whole, reports: GvH clones turned up in recipient marrow; some had shown up first in ileum or blood.

The CDR3 covers 16 residues. Trimming at V came to 3 bases and at J to 4 bases, leaving 9 bases not matched to a gene. Germline CDR1 and CDR2: SGHAT and FQNNGV. The assay was immunoSEQ multiplex PCR, and TCRdb's table has in-frame clones only and misses some. The data show 80,000 to 100,000 clones, 85% to 90% seen once. This clone came up a few times. Its matching antigen is unknown. Here the sequenced sample was unstimulated CD4+ T cells sorted from spleen or lymph node cells, taken before intestinal transplant. The TCR sequence derives from a human donor who received an intestinal transplant. The chain combines TRBV11-2 with TRBJ2-3; 8 positions agree with TRBD2. The CDR3 region is CASSFTSGGGSDTQYF. CDR3 DNA sequence: TGTGCCAGCAGCTTTACTAGCGGAGGGGGTTCAGATACGCAGTATTTT.